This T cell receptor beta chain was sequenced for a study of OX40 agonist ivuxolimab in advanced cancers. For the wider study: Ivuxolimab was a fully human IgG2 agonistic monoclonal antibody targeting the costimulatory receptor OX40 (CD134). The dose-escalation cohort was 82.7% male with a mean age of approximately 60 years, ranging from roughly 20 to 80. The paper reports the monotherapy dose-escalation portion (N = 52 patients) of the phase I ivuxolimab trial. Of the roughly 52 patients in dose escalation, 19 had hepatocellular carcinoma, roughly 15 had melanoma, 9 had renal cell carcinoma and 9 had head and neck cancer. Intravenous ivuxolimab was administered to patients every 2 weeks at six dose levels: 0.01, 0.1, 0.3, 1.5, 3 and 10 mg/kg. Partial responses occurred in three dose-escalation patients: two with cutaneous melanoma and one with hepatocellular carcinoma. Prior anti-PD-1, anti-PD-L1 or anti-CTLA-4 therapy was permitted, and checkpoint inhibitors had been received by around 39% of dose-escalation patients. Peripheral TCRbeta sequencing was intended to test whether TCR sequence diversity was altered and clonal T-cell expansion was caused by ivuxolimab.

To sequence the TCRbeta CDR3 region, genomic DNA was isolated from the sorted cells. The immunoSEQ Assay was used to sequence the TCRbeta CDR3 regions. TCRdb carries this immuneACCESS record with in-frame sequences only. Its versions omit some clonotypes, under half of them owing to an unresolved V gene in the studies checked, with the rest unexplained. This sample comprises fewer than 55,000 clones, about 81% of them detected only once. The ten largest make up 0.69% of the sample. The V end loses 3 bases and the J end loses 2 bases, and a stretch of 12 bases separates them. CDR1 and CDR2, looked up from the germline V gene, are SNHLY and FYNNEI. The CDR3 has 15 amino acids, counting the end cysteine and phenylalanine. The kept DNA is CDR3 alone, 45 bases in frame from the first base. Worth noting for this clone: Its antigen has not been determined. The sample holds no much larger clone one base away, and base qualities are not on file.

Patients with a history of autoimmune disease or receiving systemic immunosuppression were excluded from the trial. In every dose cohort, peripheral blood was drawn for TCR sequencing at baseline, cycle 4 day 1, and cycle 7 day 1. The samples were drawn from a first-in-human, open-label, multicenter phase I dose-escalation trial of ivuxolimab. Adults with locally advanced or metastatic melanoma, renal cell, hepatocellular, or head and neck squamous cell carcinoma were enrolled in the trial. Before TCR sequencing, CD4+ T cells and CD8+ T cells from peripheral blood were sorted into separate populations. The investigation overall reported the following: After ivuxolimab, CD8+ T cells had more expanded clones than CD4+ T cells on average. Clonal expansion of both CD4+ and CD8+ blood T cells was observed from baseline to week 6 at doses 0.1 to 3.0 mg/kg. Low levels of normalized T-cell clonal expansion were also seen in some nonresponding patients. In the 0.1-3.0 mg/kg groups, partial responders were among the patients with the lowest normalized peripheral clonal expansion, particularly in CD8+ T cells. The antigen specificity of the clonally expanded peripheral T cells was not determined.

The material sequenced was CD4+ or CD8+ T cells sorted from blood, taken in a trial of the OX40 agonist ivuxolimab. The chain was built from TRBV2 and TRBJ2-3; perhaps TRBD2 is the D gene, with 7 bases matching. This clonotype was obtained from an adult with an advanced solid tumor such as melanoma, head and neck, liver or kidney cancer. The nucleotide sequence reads TGTGCCAGCAGTGATCGGGGGGCCCTCACAGATACGCAGTATTTT. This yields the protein CASSDRGALTDTQYF.